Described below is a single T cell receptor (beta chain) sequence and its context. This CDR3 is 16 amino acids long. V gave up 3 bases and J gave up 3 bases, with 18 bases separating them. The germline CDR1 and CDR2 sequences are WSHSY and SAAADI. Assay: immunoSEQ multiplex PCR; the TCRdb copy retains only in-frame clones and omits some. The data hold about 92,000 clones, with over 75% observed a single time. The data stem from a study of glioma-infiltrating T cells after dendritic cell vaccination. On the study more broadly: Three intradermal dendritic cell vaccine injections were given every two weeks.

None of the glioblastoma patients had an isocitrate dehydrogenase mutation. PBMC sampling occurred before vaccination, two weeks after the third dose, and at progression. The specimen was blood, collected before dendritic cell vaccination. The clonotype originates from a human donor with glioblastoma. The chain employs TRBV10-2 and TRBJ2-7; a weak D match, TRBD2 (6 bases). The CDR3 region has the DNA TGCGCCAGCAGTGACCCCCGGCGGGACTTCAGCTACGAGCAGTACTTC. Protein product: CASSDPRRDFSYEQYF.